Below, 23 T cell receptor beta chains from the same sample are listed, as sequenced in a study of T cells in Graves' hyperthyroidism and ophthalmopathy. RNA transcripts served as the template for amplifying TCR beta CDR3 regions. The study used the HTBI primer set for a first-round RT-PCR of the TCR CDR3. One entry per CDR3 protein, called by TCRdb with MiXCR from the multiplex PCR reads. The sample comprises roughly 500,000 distinct CDR3 sequences, 40% to 55% of which are singletons, and 15% to 20% rests with the top ten. Source material: peripheral blood or thyroid tissue (not recorded which). The source is an adult woman with Graves' disease, either hyperthyroidism or ophthalmopathy (not recorded which).

Concerning this clonotype: Sequence at one end of the junction differs from germline and may be a read error. This chain uses TRBV2 with TRBJ1-1; D ambiguous. Germline-derived CDR1 and CDR2 are SNHLY and FYNNEI. This CDR3 contains 15 residues. This chain's CDR3 is CAGSTDGIMNTEAFF. The CDR3 DNA reads TGTGCCGGCAGTACCGACGGGATCATGAACACTGAAGCTTTCTTT.

The CDR3 loop reads CASSITPQPQHF. CDR3 sequence (DNA): TGTGCCAGTAGTATAACCCCCCAGCCCCAGCATTTT. V gene TRBV19 combines with J gene TRBJ1-5; no clear D. The CDR3 runs 12 residues. V was shortened by 2 bases and J by 7 bases, with 6 bases between the two germline ends. Germline CDR1 is LNHDA and CDR2 is SQIVND (reference sequence). The complete variable domain, with remaining parts taken from reference TRBV19 and TRBJ1-5, reads DGGITQSPKYLFRKEGQNVTLSCEQNLNHDAMYWYRQDPGQGLRLIYYSQIVNDFQKGDIAEGYSVSREKKESFPLTVTSAQKNPTAFYLCASSITPQPQHFGDGTRLSIL.

Remarks on this clonotype: The germline gene is not matched at one end of the junction; a read error may be the cause. J is TRBJ2-2 and V is TRBV2, with no clear D. The CDR3 is 13 residues long. Germline CDR1 is SNHLY and CDR2 is FYNNEI. The chain's CDR3 is CASRVANTEELFF. CDR3 DNA: TGTGCCAGCAGGGTGGCTAACACCGAGGAGCTGTTTTTT.

Ten or more counts support this clonotype. CDR3 protein: CSVRGPSTGELFF. The CDR3 DNA is TGCAGCGTCAGGGGGCCGAGCACCGGGGAGCTGTTTTTT. This chain connects TRBV29-1 to TRBJ2-2, with TRBD1 identical over 8 bases. Germline CDR1 and CDR2: SQVTM and ANQGSEA. The CDR3 has 13 residues. The ends lost 6 bases at V and 4 bases at J; junction bases unmatched: 4.

The chain couples TRBV7-9 to TRBJ2-6; 7 positions match TRBD1. In germline, CDR1 is SEHNR, CDR2 FQNEAQ (reference sequence). CDR3 size: 15 residues. Germline trimming cut 5 bases from V and 12 bases from J; bases unmatched to any gene: 13. The CDR3 DNA is TGTGCCAGCAGCCAAAGTGACAGGGACCGCGGCGTCCTGACTTTC. The encoded protein is CASSQSDRDRGVLTF.

As for this clonotype: This may arise from a read error, as a much more abundant clone is one base away. The V call is TRBV6-1, the J call TRBJ2-7; D may correspond to TRBD1 or TRBD2 (6 bases each). Germline CDR1 reads MNHNS; CDR2 reads SASEGT. This CDR3 region has 13 residues. The DNA for the CDR3 is TGTGCCATCAGTGAGGAGGGGGCCTACGAGCAGTACTTC. Its translation: CAISEEGAYEQYF.

The chain recombines TRBV20-1 with TRBJ1-5; D uncertain. This CDR3 is built from 13 residues. Trimming removed 6 bases from V and 11 bases from J, with 20 bases in between. CDR1 and CDR2 (germline): DFQATT, SNEGSKA (reference sequence). CDR3: CSATSGRVETQHF. CDR3 sequence (DNA): TGCAGTGCAACTAGCGGGAGGGTTGAGACCCAGCATTTT.

The sample holds many counts of this clonotype. This chain uses TRBV25-1 with TRBJ1-5, with D perhaps TRBD1 (5 bases). Trimming removed 4 bases from V and 4 bases from J, with 20 bases in between. Germline-derived CDR1 and CDR2 are MGHDK and SYGVNS. The CDR3 loop spans 17 amino acids. CDR3 protein: CASSADPIGVGNQPQHF. The CDR3 DNA follows: TGTGCCAGCAGTGCAGACCCAATAGGGGTTGGAAATCAGCCCCAGCATTTT.

The CDR3 region has the DNA TGTGCCAGCAGCCGAACGGACAAGGGAGGAGATACGCAGTATTTT. Encoded protein: CASSRTDKGGDTQYF. The chain joins TRBV7-2 to TRBJ2-3; tentatively, D is TRBD2 (6 bases). CDR3 length: 15 residues. Germline V gives CDR1 SGHTA, CDR2 FQGNSA. With 5 bases removed from V and 5 bases from J, the gap between germline ends came to 17 bases.

This clonotype was observed once. A much larger clone lies one base from this, so it may be a read error. The J gene is TRBJ2-3, the V gene TRBV25-1; 8 positions match TRBD2. This CDR3 contains 17 residues. CDR1 and CDR2 (germline): MGHDK, SYGVNS. CDR3 DNA sequence: TGTGCCAGCAGTGAATATGGGATAGCGGGAAGCACAGATACGCACTATTTT. It is translated as CASSEYGIAGSTDTHYF. Full variable domain (rest looked up from reference TRBV25-1 and TRBJ2-3): EADIYQTPRYLVIGTGKKITLECSQTMGHDKMYWYQQDPGMELHLIHYSYGVNSTEKGDLSSESTVSRIRTEHFPLTLESARPSHTSQYLCASSEYGIAGSTDTHYFGPGTRLTVL.

The rearrangement uses TRBV27 and TRBJ2-7, with TRBD1 matching over 9 bases. After removal of 4 bases from V and 5 bases from J, the junction contained 6 bases not matched to a gene. The CDR3 has 14 amino acids. Germline assignment: CDR1 MNHEY and CDR2 SMNVEV (reference sequence). The CDR3 DNA reads as TGTGCCAGCAGTTCCGGGACAGGGTGGGACGAGCAGTACTTC. Translated, it gives CASSSGTGWDEQYF.

This chain joins TRBV15 and TRBJ2-3, with 7 bases that match TRBD2. Per germline, CDR1 LNHNV and CDR2 YYDKDF (reference sequence). Trimming at V came to 3 bases and at J to 2 bases, leaving 5 bases not matched to a gene. This CDR3 has 15 residues. The DNA for the CDR3 is TGTGCCACCAGCAGTCTGGGAGGGATCACAGATACGCAGTATTTT. Its translation is CATSSLGGITDTQYF.

This clonotype was observed many times. This sequence joins TRBV19 and TRBJ1-5, with TRBD1 matching 9 bases. Losses at the gene ends were 9 bases for V and 4 bases for J; bases not matched to a gene: 4. The CDR3 length is 13 residues. CDR1 is LNHDA and CDR2 is SQIVND in the germline V gene (reference sequence). CDR3 nucleotide sequence: TGTGCCAGCGGGGACAGGGTTAATCAGCCCCAGCATTTT. It is translated as CASGDRVNQPQHF.

The V and J genes are TRBV29-1 and TRBJ1-1, with D possibly matching TRBD1 (6 bases). CDR1 SQVTM and CDR2 ANQGSEA come from the germline V gene. V gave up 6 bases and J gave up 0 bases, with 11 bases separating them. This CDR3 region has 13 residues. The CDR3 DNA reads as TGCAGCGTAGGGGGGGCTGTGAACACTGAAGCTTTCTTT. This encodes CSVGGAVNTEAFF. The full variable domain, with the rest looked up from reference TRBV29-1 and TRBJ1-1, is SAVISQKPSRDICQRGTSLTIQCQVDSQVTMMFWYRQQPGQSLTLIATANQGSEATYESGFVIDKFPISRPNLTFSTLTVSNMSPEDSSIYLCSVGGAVNTEAFFGQGTRLTVV.

This clonotype showed up many times. This chain uses TRBV10-3 with TRBJ1-6; tentative D call: TRBD1 (6 bases). Deletions cut 5 bases from V and 5 bases from J, with 16 bases between. CDR1 is ENHRY and CDR2 is SYGVKD in the germline V gene. The CDR3 extends over 16 amino acids. CDR3 loop: CAISQDGGDNNSPLHF. In nucleotides, the CDR3 is TGTGCCATCAGTCAAGACGGGGGGGACAATAATTCACCCCTCCACTTT.

The chain couples TRBV11-2 to TRBJ1-1, with a possible D match to TRBD1 (6 bases). Germline CDR1 is SGHAT and CDR2 is FQNNGV. Trimming removed 3 bases from V and 4 bases from J, with 12 bases in between. This CDR3 comprises 14 residues. The CDR3 sequence is CASSFNRVGTEAFF. In DNA form, the CDR3 reads TGTGCCAGCAGCTTCAACAGGGTTGGCACTGAAGCTTTCTTT.

The chain carries TRBV25-1 and TRBJ2-7, with 8 bases aligning to TRBD1. The CDR3 has 14 amino acids. The V segment lost 6 bases and the J segment 5 bases; nucleotides outside the gene matches: 9. Germline V lookup: CDR1 MGHDK, CDR2 SYGVNS. The CDR3 is CASRMTGVYDEQYF. CDR3 sequence (DNA): TGTGCCAGCAGAATGACAGGGGTTTACGACGAGCAGTACTTC.

This clonotype was detected only once. The chain couples TRBV19 to TRBJ1-5, with D perhaps matching TRBD1 (5 bases). Trimming removed 10 bases from V and 0 bases from J, with 22 bases in between. CDR3 length: 17 amino acids. Germline V gives CDR1 LNHDA, CDR2 SQIVND (reference sequence). In DNA form, the CDR3 reads TGTGCCAAGCCCGTTTGCAGGGCGCGGAATAGCAATCAGCCCCAGCATTTT. It encodes CAKPVCRARNSNQPQHF.

The rearrangement uses TRBV7-2 and TRBJ2-7, with D unresolved. V shed 0 bases and J shed 0 bases, with 12 bases lying between them. The CDR3 totals 16 residues. Germline V gives CDR1 SGHTA, CDR2 FQGNSA. The CDR3 sequence: CASSLAVGWSSYEQYF. The DNA of the CDR3 is TGTGCCAGCAGCTTAGCAGTAGGGTGGAGCTCCTACGAGCAGTACTTC.

At least ten counts were recorded for this clonotype. J is TRBJ1-2 and V is TRBV3-1; possibly TRBD1 for D (5 bases). Trimming took off 3 bases at V and 6 bases at J, with 14 bases between the two ends. This CDR3 contains 14 residues. Germline assignment: CDR1 LGHDT and CDR2 YNNKEL (reference sequence). CDR3: CASSQHDRTHGYTF. Here the CDR3 DNA reads TGTGCCAGCAGCCAGCACGACAGAACTCATGGCTACACCTTC.

CDR3 sequence (DNA): TGTGCCAGCAGGGACAGGGACAACACTGAAGCTTTCTTT. Translation gives CASRDRDNTEAFF. This chain connects TRBV11-2 to TRBJ1-1, with 8 bases lining up with TRBD1. V trimming: 6 bases; J trimming: 2 bases; junction bases outside the gene matches: 2. Germline lookup yields CDR1 SGHAT and CDR2 FQNNGV. The CDR3 length is 13 residues. The variable domain in full, with the rest retrieved from reference TRBV11-2 and TRBJ1-1, is EAGVAQSPRYKIIEKRQSVAFWCNPISGHATLYWYQQILGQGPKLLIQFQNNGVVDDSQLPKDRFSAERLKGVDSTLKIQPAKLEDSAVYLCASRDRDNTEAFFGQGTRLTVV.

This rearrangement joins TRBV10-3 to TRBJ1-5; 9 bases fit TRBD1. The J segment lost 6 bases and the V segment lost 4 bases, leaving 7 bases of the junction unmatched. The CDR3 has 15 amino acids. Germline CDR1 and CDR2: ENHRY and SYGVKD. Written as DNA, the CDR3 is TGTGCCATCAGTGCCGGGACAGGGCAACGTCAGCCCCAGCATTTT. This encodes CAISAGTGQRQPQHF.

This chain links TRBV7-2 with TRBJ1-2; 7 positions match TRBD1. CDR3 size: 14 residues. The V segment lost 3 bases and the J segment 5 bases; nucleotides outside the gene matches: 6. Germline V CDR1 and CDR2: SGHTA, FQGNSA. CDR3 in DNA: TGTGCCAGCAGCTTGGCAGGGGGAGCATATGGCTACACCTTC. It is translated as CASSLAGGAYGYTF.